A single sample gave rise to the 4 T cell receptor beta chains below, sequenced in a study of T cells after yellow fever vaccination. TCRdb called the 5' RACE reads again in MiXCR, with one record for every CDR3 protein. Here the sample spans tens of thousands of distinct CDR3 sequences, 5% to 6.5% being singletons. The material was CD4+ T cells sorted from PBMCs, obtained about 2 weeks after the first yellow fever vaccination. These receptors were collected from a man between 18 and 29 years old who received the YFV17D yellow fever vaccine.

As regards this clonotype: This may be a read error, as it is one base from a much larger clone. This chain joins TRBV5-1 and TRBJ2-3; a weak D match, TRBD1 (6 bases). CDR1 and CDR2 (germline): SGHRS, YFSETQ. The CDR3 length is 14 residues. V lost 4 bases, J lost 4 bases, and 13 bases lay in between. CDR3 sequence: CASSLGHPADTQYF. The CDR3 nucleotides read TGCGCCAGCAGCCTGGGACACCCCGCAGATACGCAGTATTTT.

This clonotype was detected ten times or more. CDR3: CASSESGTGELFF. CDR3 bases: TGCGCCAGCAGTGAGTCGGGCACCGGGGAGCTGTTTTTT. The gene calls are TRBV10-1 and TRBJ2-2; no reliable D call. The germline V gene has CDR1 WNHNN and CDR2 SYGVQD (reference sequence). The CDR3 runs 13 residues. Trimming cost V 0 bases and J 4 bases, with 3 bases left between them.

This clonotype was observed at least ten times. The chain is built from TRBV18 and TRBJ1-1; D uncertain. CDR3 length: 13 amino acids. Trimming removed 0 bases from V and 2 bases from J, with 4 bases in between. CDR1 and CDR2 from the germline V gene are KGHSH and LQKENI. CDR3 amino acids: CASSPPGNTEAFF. The CDR3 DNA follows: TGTGCCAGCTCACCACCAGGAAACACTGAAGCTTTCTTT.

The chain is built from TRBV2 and TRBJ1-2; D is ambiguous. The CDR3 runs to 13 residues. The V gene's germline CDR1 is SNHLY and CDR2 FYNNEI. Trimming removed 7 bases from V and 6 bases from J, with 15 bases in between. CDR3 sequence reads: CASIAQLNDGYTF. The CDR3 coding sequence is TGTGCCAGCATTGCACAGCTCAACGATGGCTACACCTTC.